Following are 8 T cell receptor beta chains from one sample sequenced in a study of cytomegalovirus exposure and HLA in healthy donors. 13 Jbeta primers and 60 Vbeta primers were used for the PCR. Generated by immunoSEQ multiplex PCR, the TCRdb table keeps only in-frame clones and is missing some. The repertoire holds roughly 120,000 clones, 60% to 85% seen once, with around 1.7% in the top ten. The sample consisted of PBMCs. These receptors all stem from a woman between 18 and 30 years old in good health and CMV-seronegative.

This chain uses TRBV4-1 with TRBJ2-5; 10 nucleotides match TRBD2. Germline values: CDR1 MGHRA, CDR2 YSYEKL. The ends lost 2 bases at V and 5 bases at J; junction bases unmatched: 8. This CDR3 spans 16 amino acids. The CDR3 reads CASSQPSGGAAETQYF. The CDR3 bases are TGCGCCAGCAGCCAACCCAGCGGGGGGGCCGCGGAGACCCAGTACTTC.

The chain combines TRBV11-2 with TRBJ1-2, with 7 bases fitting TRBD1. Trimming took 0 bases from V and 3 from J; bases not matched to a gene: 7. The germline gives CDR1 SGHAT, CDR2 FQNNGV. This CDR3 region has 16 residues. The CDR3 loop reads CASSLDPTGTDYGYTF. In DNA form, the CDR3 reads TGTGCCAGCAGCTTAGACCCAACCGGGACAGACTATGGCTACACCTTC.

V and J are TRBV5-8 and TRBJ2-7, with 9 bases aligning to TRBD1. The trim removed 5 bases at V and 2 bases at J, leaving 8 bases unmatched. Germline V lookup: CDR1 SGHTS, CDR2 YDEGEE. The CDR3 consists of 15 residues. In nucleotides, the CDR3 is TGTGCCAGCAGAAAAACCGGGACAGGGACCTACGAGCAGTACTTC. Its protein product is CASRKTGTGTYEQYF.

In DNA, the CDR3 is TGCGCCAGCAGCCCTGGCGCAGGGTGGCCCGGGGAGCTGTTTTTT. This codes for CASSPGAGWPGELFF. The rearrangement links TRBV5-1 to TRBJ2-2; D may be TRBD1 (5 bases). Per germline, CDR1 SGHRS and CDR2 YFSETQ. With 4 bases removed from V and 6 bases from J, the gap between germline ends came to 16 bases. This CDR3 has 15 residues. Full variable domain (rest looked up from reference TRBV5-1 and TRBJ2-2): KAGVTQTPRYLIKTRGQQVTLSCSPISGHRSVSWYQQTPGQGLQFLFEYFSETQRNKGNFPGRFSGRQFSNSRSEMNVSTLELGDSALYLCASSPGAGWPGELFFGEGSRLTVL.

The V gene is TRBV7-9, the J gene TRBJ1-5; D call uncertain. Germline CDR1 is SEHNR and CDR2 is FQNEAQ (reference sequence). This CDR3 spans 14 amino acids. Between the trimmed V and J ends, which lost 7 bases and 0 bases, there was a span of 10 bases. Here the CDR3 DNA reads TGTGCCAGCACCTCCCTAGCTAGCAATCAGCCCCAGCATTTT. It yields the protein CASTSLASNQPQHF.

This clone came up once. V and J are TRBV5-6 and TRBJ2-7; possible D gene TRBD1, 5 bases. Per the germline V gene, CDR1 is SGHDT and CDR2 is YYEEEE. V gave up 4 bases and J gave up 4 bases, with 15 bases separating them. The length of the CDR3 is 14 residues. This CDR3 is CASSRRGILYEQYF. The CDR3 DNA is TGTGCCAGCAGCCGAAGGGGCATCTTGTACGAGCAGTACTTC.

The CDR3 region has the DNA TGTGCCAGCAGTTTGAGGACAGGGAAAGATACGCAGTATTTT. Protein: CASSLRTGKDTQYF. V is TRBV6-5 and J is TRBJ2-3; TRBD1 agrees at 8 bases. The CDR3 is made up of 14 amino acids. Germline CDR1 reads MNHEY; CDR2 reads SVGAGI. The trim removed 4 bases at V and 5 bases at J, leaving 5 bases unmatched.

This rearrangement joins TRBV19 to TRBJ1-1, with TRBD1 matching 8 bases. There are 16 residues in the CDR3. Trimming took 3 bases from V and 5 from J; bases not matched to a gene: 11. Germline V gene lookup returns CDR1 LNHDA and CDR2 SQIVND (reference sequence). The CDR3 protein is CASSINRGKGGTEAFF. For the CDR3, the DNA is TGTGCCAGTAGTATTAACAGGGGGAAAGGAGGAACTGAAGCTTTCTTT.